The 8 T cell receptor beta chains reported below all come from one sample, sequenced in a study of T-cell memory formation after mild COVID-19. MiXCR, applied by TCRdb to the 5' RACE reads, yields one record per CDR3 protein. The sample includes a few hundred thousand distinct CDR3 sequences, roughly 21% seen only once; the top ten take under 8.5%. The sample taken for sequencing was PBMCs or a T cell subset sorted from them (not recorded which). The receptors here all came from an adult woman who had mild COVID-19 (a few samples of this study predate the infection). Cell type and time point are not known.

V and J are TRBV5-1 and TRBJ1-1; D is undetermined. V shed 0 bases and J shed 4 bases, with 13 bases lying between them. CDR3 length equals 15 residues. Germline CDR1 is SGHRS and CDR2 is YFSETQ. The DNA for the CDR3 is TGCGCCAGCAGCTTGGGTCACCAATCGGGCACTGAAGCTTTCTTT. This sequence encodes CASSLGHQSGTEAFF.

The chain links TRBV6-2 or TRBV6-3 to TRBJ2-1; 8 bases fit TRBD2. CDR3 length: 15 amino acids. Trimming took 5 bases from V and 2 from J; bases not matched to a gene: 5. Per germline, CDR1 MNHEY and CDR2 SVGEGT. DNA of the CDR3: TGTGCCAGCAGTGAACTAGCGGATACCTACAATGAGCAGTTCTTC. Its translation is CASSELADTYNEQFF.

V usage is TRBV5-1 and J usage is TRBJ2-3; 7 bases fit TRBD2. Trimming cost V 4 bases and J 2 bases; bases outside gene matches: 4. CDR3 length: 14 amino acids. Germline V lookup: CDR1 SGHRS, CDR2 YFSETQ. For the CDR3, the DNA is TGCGCCAGCAGCACCGGGACTAACACAGATACGCAGTATTTT. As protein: CASSTGTNTDTQYF. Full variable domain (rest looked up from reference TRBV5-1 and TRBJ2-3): KAGVTQTPRYLIKTRGQQVTLSCSPISGHRSVSWYQQTPGQGLQFLFEYFSETQRNKGNFPGRFSGRQFSNSRSEMNVSTLELGDSALYLCASSTGTNTDTQYFGPGTRLTVL.

CDR3: CASSPRPTGDEQFF. The CDR3 region has the DNA TGTGCCAGCTCACCACGCCCGACGGGGGATGAGCAGTTCTTC. The chain recombines TRBV18 with TRBJ2-1, with TRBD2 as a possible D gene (6 bases). CDR1 and CDR2 (germline): KGHSH, LQKENI. V lost 1 base, J lost 8 bases, and 12 bases lay in between. CDR3 length: 14 amino acids.

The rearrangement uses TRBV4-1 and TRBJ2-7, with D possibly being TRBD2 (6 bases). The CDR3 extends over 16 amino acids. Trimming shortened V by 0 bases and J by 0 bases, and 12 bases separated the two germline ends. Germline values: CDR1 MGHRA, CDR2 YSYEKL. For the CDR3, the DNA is TGCGCCAGCAGCCAAGAGGGCGGGGTGCTCTCCTACGAGCAGTACTTC. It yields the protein CASSQEGGVLSYEQYF.

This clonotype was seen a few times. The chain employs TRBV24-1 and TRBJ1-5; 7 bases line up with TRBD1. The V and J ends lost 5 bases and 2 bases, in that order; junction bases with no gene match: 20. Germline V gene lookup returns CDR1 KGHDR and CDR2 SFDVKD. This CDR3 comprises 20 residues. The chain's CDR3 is CATSGRKVAGGDGGNQPQHF. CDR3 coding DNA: TGTGCCACCAGTGGCCGTAAAGTGGCAGGGGGAGATGGGGGCAATCAGCCCCAGCATTTT.

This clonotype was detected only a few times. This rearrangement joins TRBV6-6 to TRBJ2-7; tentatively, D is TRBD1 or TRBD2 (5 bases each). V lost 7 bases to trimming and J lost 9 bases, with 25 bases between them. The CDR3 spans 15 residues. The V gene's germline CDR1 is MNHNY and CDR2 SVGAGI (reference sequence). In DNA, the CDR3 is TGTGCCAGCACCGAGGGACGAGATCCTACCTCGCGGCAGTACTTC. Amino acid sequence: CASTEGRDPTSRQYF.

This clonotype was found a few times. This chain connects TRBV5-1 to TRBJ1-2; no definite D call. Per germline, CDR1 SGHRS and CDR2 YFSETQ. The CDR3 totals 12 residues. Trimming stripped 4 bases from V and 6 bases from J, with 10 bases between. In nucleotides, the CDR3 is TGCGCCAGCAGCCCATACAGTAATGGCTACACCTTC. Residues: CASSPYSNGYTF. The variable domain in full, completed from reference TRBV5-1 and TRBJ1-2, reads KAGVTQTPRYLIKTRGQQVTLSCSPISGHRSVSWYQQTPGQGLQFLFEYFSETQRNKGNFPGRFSGRQFSNSRSEMNVSTLELGDSALYLCASSPYSNGYTFGSGTRLTVV.